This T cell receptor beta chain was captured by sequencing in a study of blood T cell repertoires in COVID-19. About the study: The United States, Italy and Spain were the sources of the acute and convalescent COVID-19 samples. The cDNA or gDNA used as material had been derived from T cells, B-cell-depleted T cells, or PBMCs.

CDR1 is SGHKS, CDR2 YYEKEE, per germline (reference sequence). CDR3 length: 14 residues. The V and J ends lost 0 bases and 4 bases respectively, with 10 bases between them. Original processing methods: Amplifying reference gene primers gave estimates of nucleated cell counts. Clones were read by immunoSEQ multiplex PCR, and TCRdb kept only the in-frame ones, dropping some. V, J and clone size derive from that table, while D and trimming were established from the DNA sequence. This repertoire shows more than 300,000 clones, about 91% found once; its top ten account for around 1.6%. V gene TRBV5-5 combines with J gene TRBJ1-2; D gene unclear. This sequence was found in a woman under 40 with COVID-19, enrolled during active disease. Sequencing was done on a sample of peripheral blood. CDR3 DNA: TGTGCCAGCAGCTTGGATTTGACATTCTATGGCTACACCTTC. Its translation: CASSLDLTFYGYTF.